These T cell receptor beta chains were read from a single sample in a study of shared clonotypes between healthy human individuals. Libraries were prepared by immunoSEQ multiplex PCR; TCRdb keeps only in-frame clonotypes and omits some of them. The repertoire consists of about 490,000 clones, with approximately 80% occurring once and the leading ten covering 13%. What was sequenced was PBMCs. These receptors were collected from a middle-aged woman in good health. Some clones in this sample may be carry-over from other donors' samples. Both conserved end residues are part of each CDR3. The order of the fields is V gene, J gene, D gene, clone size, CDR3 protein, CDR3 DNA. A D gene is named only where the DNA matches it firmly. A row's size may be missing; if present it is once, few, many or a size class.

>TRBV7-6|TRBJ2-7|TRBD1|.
CASSPRTGDYEQYF
TGTGCCAGCAGCCCGAGGACAGGGGACTACGAGCAGTACTTC
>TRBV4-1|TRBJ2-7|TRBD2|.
CASSQTLREVLYEQYF
TGCGCCAGCAGCCAAACGCTGCGGGAGGTCCTTTACGAGCAGTACTTC
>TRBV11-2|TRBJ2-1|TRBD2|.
CASSSTSGSYNEQFF
TGTGCCAGCAGCTCAACTAGCGGGTCCTACAATGAGCAGTTCTTC
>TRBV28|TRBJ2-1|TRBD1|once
CASSLSAGGTYNEQFF
TGTGCCAGCAGTTTATCCGCAGGGGGAACATACAATGAGCAGTTCTTC
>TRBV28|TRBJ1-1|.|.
CASLKWDEAEAFF
TGTGCCAGCCTAAAGTGGGATGAGGCTGAAGCTTTCTTT
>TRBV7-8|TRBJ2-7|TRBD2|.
CASSPTISGTAYEQYF
TGTGCCAGCAGCCCGACCATTAGCGGGACCGCCTACGAGCAGTACTTC
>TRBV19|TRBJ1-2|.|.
CASSTHLNYGYTF
TGTGCCAGTAGTACCCACCTTAACTATGGCTACACCTTC
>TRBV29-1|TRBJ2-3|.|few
CSVLRPFTDTQYF
TGCAGCGTTCTCCGGCCTTTCACAGATACGCAGTATTTT
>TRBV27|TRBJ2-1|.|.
CASSFRPAGSYNEQFF
TGTGCCAGCAGTTTTCGTCCGGCGGGCTCCTACAATGAGCAGTTCTTC
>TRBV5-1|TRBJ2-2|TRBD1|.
CASSSQGARNTGELFF
TGCGCCAGCAGCTCACAGGGGGCGCGTAACACCGGGGAGCTGTTTTTT
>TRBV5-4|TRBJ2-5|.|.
CASSFNSQETQYF
TGTGCCAGCAGCTTTAACTCACAAGAGACCCAGTACTTC
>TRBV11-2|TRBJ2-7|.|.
CASSDRGLLYEQYF
TGTGCCAGCAGCGATAGGGGCCTACTATACGAGCAGTACTTC
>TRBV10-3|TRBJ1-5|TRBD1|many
CAIGQGLVQPQHF
TGTGCCATCGGACAGGGTTTGGTTCAGCCCCAGCATTTT
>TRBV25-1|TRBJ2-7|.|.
CASSERSSPYEQYF
TGTGCCAGCAGTGAAAGGTCGAGTCCCTACGAGCAGTACTTC
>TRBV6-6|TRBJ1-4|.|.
CASSREGHGEKLFF
TGTGCCAGCAGCCGAGAAGGGCACGGGGAAAAACTGTTTTTT
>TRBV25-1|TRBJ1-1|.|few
CASGGGVTEAFF
TGTGCCAGTGGGGGGGGTGTCACTGAAGCTTTCTTT
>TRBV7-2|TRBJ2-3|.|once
CASSPDLPDTQYF
TGTGCCAGCAGCCCAGACTTACCAGATACGCAGTATTTT
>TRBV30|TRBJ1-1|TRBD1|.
CAWNSGGTEAFF
TGTGCCTGGAACTCAGGGGGCACTGAAGCTTTCTTT
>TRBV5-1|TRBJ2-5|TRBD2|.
CASSRGLAGGETQYF
TGCGCCAGCAGCCGGGGACTAGCGGGCGGTGAGACCCAGTACTTC
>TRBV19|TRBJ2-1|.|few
CASSEGLTTEQFF
TGTGCCAGTAGTGAGGGCCTCACGACGGAGCAGTTCTTC
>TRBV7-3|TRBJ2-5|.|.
CASSRGSQETQYF
TGTGCCAGCAGCCGCGGGTCCCAAGAGACCCAGTACTTC
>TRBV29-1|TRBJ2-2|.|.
CSVIDRTNTGELFF
TGCAGCGTTATTGACAGGACGAACACCGGGGAGCTGTTTTTT
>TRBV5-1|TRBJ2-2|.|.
CASSSDAWGGELFF
TGCGCCAGCAGCTCCGACGCGTGGGGCGGGGAGCTGTTTTTT
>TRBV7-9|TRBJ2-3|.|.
CASSLAGITDTQYF
TGTGCCAGCAGCTTAGCGGGAATCACAGATACGCAGTATTTT
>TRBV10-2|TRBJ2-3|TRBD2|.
CAGSASGRTDTQYF
TGCGCCGGCAGTGCTAGCGGGAGGACAGATACGCAGTATTTT
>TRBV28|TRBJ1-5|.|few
CASSYEFQPQHF
TGTGCCAGCAGTTACGAGTTTCAGCCCCAGCATTTT
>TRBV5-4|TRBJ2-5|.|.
CASSLAPPEAQYF
TGTGCCAGCAGCTTGGCACCTCCCGAGGCCCAGTACTTC
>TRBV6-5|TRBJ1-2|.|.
CASSYSTDYGYTF
TGTGCCAGCAGTTACTCGACAGACTATGGCTACACCTTC
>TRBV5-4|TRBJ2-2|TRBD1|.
CASSDRTGNTGELFF
TGTGCCAGCAGCGATCGGACAGGGAACACCGGGGAGCTGTTTTTT
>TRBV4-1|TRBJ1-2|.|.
CASSQRVLYGYTF
TGCGCCAGCAGCCAAAGGGTCCTTTATGGCTACACCTTC
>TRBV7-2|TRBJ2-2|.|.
CASSTNGFTGELFF
TGTGCCAGCAGCACAAATGGTTTCACCGGGGAGCTGTTTTTT
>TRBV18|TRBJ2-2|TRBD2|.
CASSPTSEGGELFF
TGTGCCAGCTCACCGACTAGCGAGGGCGGGGAGCTGTTTTTT
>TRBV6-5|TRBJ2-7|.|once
CASRRAGLYYEQYF
TGTGCCAGCAGGCGCGCCGGACTATACTACGAGCAGTACTTC